Following are 5 T cell receptor beta chains from one sample sequenced in a study of identical twins. One entry per CDR3 protein, called by TCRdb with MiXCR from the 5' RACE reads. The profile covers nearly 900,000 distinct CDR3 sequences, with 12% appearing a single time and 1.5% to 2% taken by the ten largest. The sample was also reused in another study, on yellow fever vaccine responses in identical twins.

Specimen: PBMCs. The receptor set was obtained from a woman younger than 35 in good health.

The rearrangement links TRBV20-1 to TRBJ2-1; D gene unclear. Germline CDR1 DFQATT, CDR2 SNEGSKA (reference sequence). V dropped 3 bases and J dropped 4 bases, with 16 bases sitting between them. This CDR3 spans 15 amino acids. CDR3 sequence: CSASPNFGTYNEQFF. The CDR3 DNA follows: TGCAGTGCTAGCCCGAATTTTGGCACTTACAATGAGCAGTTCTTC.

The chain combines TRBV20-1 with TRBJ2-5; either TRBD1 or TRBD2 may supply D (6 bases each). The ends were cut back, 7 bases at V and 2 bases at J, with 17 bases in the middle. Germline values: CDR1 DFQATT, CDR2 SNEGSKA (reference sequence). This CDR3 comprises 14 residues. The DNA of the CDR3 is TGCAGTGTTGGGGGGCGGGCACGACAAGAGACCCAGTACTTC. Its protein is CSVGGRARQETQYF.

This chain links TRBV5-5 with TRBJ2-7, with D tentatively TRBD2 (6 bases). The V gene lost 4 bases and the J gene lost 6 bases, with 17 bases spanning the gap. Germline V lookup: CDR1 SGHKS, CDR2 YYEKEE (reference sequence). CDR3 length equals 14 residues. In nucleotides, the CDR3 is TGTGCCAGCAGCCCCCGGACGGGAGTCGGCGAGCAGTACTTC. Its translation is CASSPRTGVGEQYF.

V is TRBV29-1 and J is TRBJ1-2, with D possibly being TRBD1 (5 bases). Looked up from germline, CDR1 is SQVTM and CDR2 is ANQGSEA. V lost 5 bases and J 1 base, leaving 11 bases between the germline ends. The length of the CDR3 is 13 residues. CDR3 sequence reads: CSVWGGINYGYTF. CDR3 nucleotide sequence: TGCAGCGTTTGGGGGGGAATTAACTATGGCTACACCTTC.

V is TRBV29-1 and J is TRBJ2-5, with D possibly TRBD2 on 7 matching bases. This CDR3 region has 13 residues. V dropped 8 bases and J dropped 4 bases, with 17 bases sitting between them. CDR1 SQVTM and CDR2 ANQGSEA come from the germline V gene. The CDR3, as DNA: TGCAGCCCCCGGGGAGGGGGGGCAGAGACCCAGTACTTC. It encodes CSPRGGGAETQYF.